Below, 27 T cell receptor beta chains from the same sample are listed, as sequenced in a study of response to subunit inactivated influenza vaccine. TCRdb redid the calling of the RT-PCR reads with MiXCR, one entry per CDR3 protein. The data show hundreds of thousands of distinct CDR3 sequences, over 9% seen once. The sample was also linked to a second study, of T cells expressing NK-cell markers. That investigation notes: TCR beta cDNA was made by 5'RACE template switching with UMIs.

The input for sequencing was PBMCs from blood, taken on the day of vaccination. Receptors were obtained from a man in his fifties who received an inactivated influenza vaccine.

This clonotype came up a few times. The V call is TRBV15, the J call TRBJ2-7, with D perhaps TRBD2 (6 bases). CDR1 LNHNV and CDR2 YYDKDF come from the germline V gene (reference sequence). The V end lost 1 base, the J end lost 0 bases, and 16 bases lay between the germline ends. This CDR3 contains 17 residues. CDR3 region: CATSRVGGDHTSYEQYF. CDR3 DNA: TGTGCCACCAGCAGAGTAGGAGGGGACCATACCTCCTACGAGCAGTACTTC.

This clonotype was observed at least ten times. This chain joins TRBV6-1 and TRBJ1-4, with 11 bases matching TRBD1. The CDR3 covers 16 residues. V shed 5 bases and J 0 bases; nucleotides not matched to a gene: 2. Germline V CDR1 and CDR2: MNHNS, SASEGT. The CDR3, as DNA: TGTGCCAGCAGTACGGGACAGGGGGCAACTAATGAAAAACTGTTTTTT. It encodes CASSTGQGATNEKLFF.

This rearrangement joins TRBV5-1 to TRBJ2-4; D is uncertain. V shed 4 bases and J shed 7 bases, with 15 bases lying between them. The germline V gene has CDR1 SGHRS and CDR2 YFSETQ. The CDR3 has 14 residues. CDR3 amino acids: CASSDGSTDNIQYF. CDR3 DNA sequence: TGCGCCAGCAGCGATGGGTCGACCGACAACATTCAGTACTTC.

The genes are TRBV3-1 and TRBJ1-2, with D hard to call. V lost 0 bases and J 4 bases, leaving 15 bases between the germline ends. Germline V gives CDR1 LGHDT, CDR2 YNNKEL (reference sequence). The CDR3 totals 16 residues. The CDR3 region has the DNA TGTGCCAGCAGCCAAGATGGACGGGTCATGACCTATGGCTACACCTTC. Its protein is CASSQDGRVMTYGYTF.

The rearrangement uses TRBV5-1 and TRBJ2-1; 8 bases are a match to TRBD1. J lost 8 bases, V lost 4 bases, and 11 bases had no gene match. The CDR3 sequence is 15 residues long. Germline V gene lookup returns CDR1 SGHRS and CDR2 YFSETQ. This CDR3 is CASSRDRGRGDEQFF. In DNA, the CDR3 is TGCGCCAGCAGCAGAGACAGGGGACGCGGGGATGAGCAGTTCTTC.

The CDR3 reads CASSERGWTNWYQETQYF. The CDR3 nucleotides read TGTGCCAGCAGTGAAAGGGGCTGGACCAATTGGTACCAAGAGACCCAGTACTTC. This sequence joins TRBV25-1 and TRBJ2-5; D possibly corresponds to TRBD1 (5 bases). The V and J ends lost 2 bases and 0 bases respectively, with 19 bases between them. Germline loops: CDR1 MGHDK, CDR2 SYGVNS. CDR3 length equals 18 residues.

This clonotype was counted many times. The chain employs TRBV5-1 and TRBJ2-5; D call uncertain. The CDR3 is 14 residues long. Germline CDR1 SGHRS, CDR2 YFSETQ. Between the trimmed V and J ends, which lost 0 bases and 2 bases, there was a span of 8 bases. CDR3 sequence reads: CASSLEAVQETQYF. Here the CDR3 DNA reads TGCGCCAGCAGCTTGGAAGCCGTACAAGAGACCCAGTACTTC.

V usage is TRBV10-3 and J usage is TRBJ1-2; no firm D call. The CDR3 totals 13 residues. From germline, CDR1 is ENHRY and CDR2 SYGVKD. V dropped 4 bases and J dropped 4 bases, with 10 bases sitting between them. DNA for the CDR3: TGTGCCATCAGTGCGGAGGGTCTCTATGGCTACACCTTC. It translates to CAISAEGLYGYTF.

The chain combines TRBV10-3 with TRBJ2-6; no definite D call. This CDR3 has 13 residues. Trimming shortened V by 11 bases and J by 1 base, and 9 bases separated the two germline ends. The germline gives CDR1 ENHRY, CDR2 SYGVKD. In DNA form, the CDR3 reads TGTGCCGCCCGTTCGTCTGGGGCCAACGTCCTGACTTTC. Protein: CAARSSGANVLTF.

The table lists this clonotype with a count of one. V gene TRBV7-4 combines with J gene TRBJ2-7; 11 positions match TRBD2. The CDR3 is made up of 17 amino acids. Germline values: CDR1 SGHVT, CDR2 SQSDAQ. V lost 1 base to trimming and J lost 5 bases; unmatched junction nucleotides: 10. CDR3 sequence (DNA): TGTGCCAGCAGCTTAGAGGATGGGGCTAGCGGGAGGCACGAGCAGTACTTC. This sequence encodes CASSLEDGASGRHEQYF.

This clonotype has at least ten counts. The chain couples TRBV28 to TRBJ1-4; 8 bases match TRBD1. Per germline, CDR1 MDHEN and CDR2 SYDVKM. The V gene end was trimmed by 6 bases and the J gene end by 6 bases; junction bases not matched to a gene: 6. This CDR3 spans 14 amino acids. Here the CDR3 reads CASSPDREHEKLFF. The CDR3, as DNA: TGTGCCAGCAGCCCGGACAGGGAACATGAAAAACTGTTTTTT.

The chain employs TRBV10-3 and TRBJ2-2; D possibly matches TRBD1 or TRBD2 (5 bases each). CDR1 ENHRY and CDR2 SYGVKD come from the germline V gene. The V end lost 11 bases, the J end lost 5 bases, and 21 bases lay between the germline ends. This CDR3 is built from 15 residues. The CDR3: CAARPGLGETGELFF. Here the CDR3 DNA reads TGTGCCGCTCGCCCCGGGTTGGGGGAAACCGGGGAGCTGTTTTTT.

The rearrangement links TRBV28 to TRBJ1-5, with D hard to call. Trimming shortened V by 6 bases and J by 7 bases, and 13 bases separated the two germline ends. The CDR3 totals 13 residues. The germline gives CDR1 MDHEN, CDR2 SYDVKM. The CDR3 DNA sequence: TGTGCCAGCAGGCCCTACATGGACCAGCCCCAGCATTTT. It translates to CASRPYMDQPQHF.

V usage is TRBV29-1 and J usage is TRBJ1-2; a weak D match, TRBD1 (5 bases). Germline V gene lookup returns CDR1 SQVTM and CDR2 ANQGSEA. CDR3 length: 15 residues. V lost 3 bases and J 5 bases, leaving 19 bases between the germline ends. Here the CDR3 DNA reads TGCAGCGTTGATGCGGGGGTCACCTCCGAGTATGGCTACACCTTC. Amino acid sequence: CSVDAGVTSEYGYTF.

The chain carries TRBV7-2 and TRBJ2-3; no firm D call. CDR3 size: 12 residues. CDR1 SGHTA and CDR2 FQGNSA come from the germline V gene. The V end lost 7 bases, the J end lost 3 bases, and 8 bases lay between the germline ends. In DNA, the CDR3 is TGTGCCAGCACCGGTGGGACAGATACGCAGTATTTT. Protein sequence: CASTGGTDTQYF.

This clonotype appeared a few times. The chain employs TRBV18 and TRBJ1-4; 7 positions match TRBD1. Germline loops: CDR1 KGHSH, CDR2 LQKENI. V was clipped by 3 bases and J by 8 bases; unmatched bases: 9. The CDR3 spans 15 residues. In DNA form, the CDR3 reads TGTGCCAGCTCACCGCCGACAGGGCTAGGCGAAAAACTGTTTTTT. Translated: CASSPPTGLGEKLFF. The whole variable domain, filled in from reference TRBV18 and TRBJ1-4, reads NAGVMQNPRHLVRRRGQEARLRCSPMKGHSHVYWYRQLPEEGLKFMVYLQKENIIDESGMPKERFSAEFPKEGPSILRIQQVVRGDSAAYFCASSPPTGLGEKLFFGSGTQLSVL.

The chain employs TRBV7-2 and TRBJ1-6, with D unclear. Trimming took 5 bases from V and 8 from J, leaving 10 bases between them. Per the germline V gene, CDR1 is SGHTA and CDR2 is FQGNSA. This CDR3 contains 13 residues. The DNA for the CDR3 is TGTGCCAGCAGCCTAATAGGCGATTCACCCCTCCACTTT. This translates into CASSLIGDSPLHF.

This clonotype was counted only a few times. The gene calls are TRBV20-1 and TRBJ1-5, with a possible D match to TRBD1 (5 bases). Germline V gives CDR1 DFQATT, CDR2 SNEGSKA (reference sequence). The V end was cut by 1 base, the J end by 11 bases, with 9 bases between. The CDR3 totals 11 residues. As DNA, the CDR3 is TGCAGTGCTAGAGCCCGGGGGTCCCAGCATTTT. This codes for CSARARGSQHF.

In this sample, this clonotype turned up many times. V is TRBV5-1 and J is TRBJ2-3; TRBD2 matches 7 bases. CDR3 length equals 19 residues. Germline V gene lookup returns CDR1 SGHRS and CDR2 YFSETQ. The trim removed 0 bases at V and 2 bases at J, leaving 15 bases unmatched. This CDR3 is CASSLDITWASGNTDTQYF. The CDR3 region has the DNA TGCGCCAGCAGCTTGGACATTACCTGGGCTAGCGGAAACACAGATACGCAGTATTTT.

This clonotype was seen many times. The rearrangement uses TRBV5-6 and TRBJ2-7; D tentatively reads TRBD1 or TRBD2 (5 bases each). The CDR3 is made up of 13 amino acids. Germline V gives CDR1 SGHDT, CDR2 YYEEEE. Trimming stripped 4 bases from V and 2 bases from J, with 10 bases between. The CDR3 sequence is CASSRDLTYEQYF. As DNA, the CDR3 is TGTGCCAGCAGCCGGGACCTCACCTACGAGCAGTACTTC.

At least ten counts were recorded for this clonotype. CDR3 protein: CASSYGTGGGYEQYF. The CDR3 nucleotides are TGCGCCAGCAGCTATGGGACAGGGGGCGGATACGAGCAGTACTTC. The V gene is TRBV5-1, the J gene TRBJ2-7, with 12 positions matching TRBD1. The CDR3 covers 15 residues. The J segment lost 4 bases and the V segment lost 3 bases, leaving 5 bases of the junction unmatched. CDR1 is SGHRS and CDR2 is YFSETQ in the germline V gene.

The rearrangement joins TRBV20-1 to TRBJ2-3; 13 nucleotides line up with TRBD2. Losses at the gene ends were 0 bases for V and 2 bases for J; bases not matched to a gene: 2. CDR1 is DFQATT, CDR2 SNEGSKA, per germline (reference sequence). This CDR3 is built from 16 residues. The CDR3 loop reads CSAREGLAGDTDTQYF. In nucleotides, the CDR3 is TGCAGTGCTAGAGAAGGACTAGCGGGAGACACAGATACGCAGTATTTT.

Only a few counts were recorded for this clonotype. The chain is built from TRBV7-6 and TRBJ1-3, with a weak D call TRBD1 (5 bases). This CDR3 comprises 15 residues. V was shortened by 2 bases and J by 2 bases, with 10 bases between the two germline ends. Germline-derived CDR1 and CDR2 are SGHVS and FNYEAQ. CDR3 residues: CASSLNWGTGNTIYF. The CDR3 DNA follows: TGTGCCAGCAGCTTAAACTGGGGGACTGGAAACACCATATATTTT.

As regards this clonotype: A much more abundant neighbour one base away suggests this may be a read error. V usage is TRBV7-2 and J usage is TRBJ2-5; the D is unclear. This CDR3 comprises 12 residues. V gave up 1 base and J gave up 4 bases, with 4 bases separating them. The V gene's germline CDR1 is SGHTA and CDR2 FQGNSA. CDR3: CASSLGIETQYF. As DNA, the CDR3 is TGTGCCAGCAGCTTAGGGATAGAGACCCAGTACTTC.

This clonotype was observed a few times. The V and J genes are TRBV7-2 and TRBJ1-1; a weak D match, TRBD1 (6 bases). This CDR3 has 14 residues. Trimming removed 2 bases from V and 1 base from J, with 8 bases in between. CDR1 is SGHTA, CDR2 FQGNSA, per germline. The CDR3 nucleotides are TGTGCCAGCAGCTTAAGGGGGAAGAACACTGAAGCTTTCTTT. Its translation: CASSLRGKNTEAFF.

This clonotype appeared a single time. The chain employs TRBV7-2 and TRBJ2-7; D possibly corresponds to TRBD1 (6 bases). Germline-derived CDR1 and CDR2 are SGHTA and FQGNSA. V dropped 5 bases and J dropped 10 bases, with 18 bases sitting between them. The CDR3 spans 13 residues. The CDR3 reads CASSTRTEDSQYF. Written as DNA, the CDR3 is TGTGCCAGCAGCACCAGGACAGAGGATTCACAGTACTTC.

This chain connects TRBV5-1 to TRBJ2-1; 14 bases fit TRBD2. This CDR3 is 18 amino acids long. Germline V CDR1 and CDR2: SGHRS, YFSETQ. V trimming: 0 bases; J trimming: 8 bases; junction bases outside the gene matches: 10. The CDR3 is CASSLVGPGTSGSDEQFF. CDR3 nucleotide sequence: TGCGCCAGCAGCTTGGTAGGGCCCGGGACTAGCGGGAGTGATGAGCAGTTCTTC.